A single sample is the source of the 29 T cell receptor beta chains below, sequenced in a study of cytomegalovirus exposure and HLA in healthy donors. Primers: 60 Vbeta forward and 13 Jbeta reverse. The table came from immunoSEQ multiplex PCR; TCRdb's copy has only in-frame clones and leaves some out. The data contain around 160,000 clones, roughly 84% of them singletons. The sample was PBMCs. These receptor sequences come from a woman aged 18-30 years in good health and CMV-seronegative.

The chain couples TRBV28 to TRBJ1-1, with D hard to call. This CDR3 region has 13 residues. Germline CDR1 MDHEN, CDR2 SYDVKM. V shed 7 bases and J shed 7 bases, with 16 bases lying between them. CDR3 nucleotides: TGTGCCAGCAATCGGCCCCCTCGGGGTGAAGCTTTCTTT. Encoded protein: CASNRPPRGEAFF.

The chain carries TRBV6-5 and TRBJ2-1, with D perhaps matching TRBD2 (5 bases). V lost 0 bases and J lost 9, with 15 bases in between. Germline V gene sequence: CDR1 MNHEY, CDR2 SVGAGI. The CDR3 is 15 amino acids. CDR3 loop: CASSYSDLYEGEQFF. The CDR3 nucleotides are TGTGCCAGCAGTTACTCTGACCTATACGAGGGTGAGCAGTTCTTC.

The chain is built from TRBV27 and TRBJ2-2; a weak D match, TRBD1 (5 bases). V was clipped by 8 bases and J by 1 base, with 17 bases between them. The CDR3 contains 16 residues. The germline V gene has CDR1 MNHEY and CDR2 SMNVEV (reference sequence). The CDR3 bases are TGTGCCAGCTGGCCCCGCTCAGGGATGAACACCGGGGAGCTGTTTTTT. The encoded protein is CASWPRSGMNTGELFF.

J is TRBJ1-2 and V is TRBV2, with D perhaps TRBD1 (6 bases). Per the germline V gene, CDR1 is SNHLY and CDR2 is FYNNEI. This CDR3 spans 12 amino acids. V lost 6 bases and J lost 5, with 10 bases in between. DNA for the CDR3: TGTGCCAGCAGGGACGGACAGTATGGCTACACCTTC. Protein: CASRDGQYGYTF.

This clone appeared a single time. The genes are TRBV14 and TRBJ2-5, with TRBD2 matching 9 bases. After removal of 3 bases from V and 3 bases from J, the junction contained 8 bases not matched to a gene. The germline V gene encodes CDR1 SGHDN and CDR2 FVKESK. The CDR3 has 16 residues. CDR3 sequence: CASSHGSGGPKETQYF. DNA of the CDR3: TGTGCCAGCAGCCATGGAAGCGGGGGGCCCAAAGAGACCCAGTACTTC.

The chain joins TRBV4-1 to TRBJ1-2, with 8 bases fitting TRBD1. The V gene's germline CDR1 is MGHRA and CDR2 YSYEKL. The V segment lost 1 base and the J segment 6 bases; nucleotides outside the gene matches: 7. The CDR3 is made up of 15 amino acids. The CDR3 region is CASSQARRTGNGYTF. The CDR3 region has the DNA TGCGCCAGCAGCCAAGCGCGTAGGACAGGGAATGGCTACACCTTC.

This clone was counted once. CDR3 loop: CASRAQGKAGNTIYF. The CDR3 DNA reads as TGTGCCAGCAGGGCCCAGGGAAAGGCTGGAAACACCATATATTTT. This chain connects TRBV6-5 to TRBJ1-3; a weak D match, TRBD1 (5 bases). Trimming left V 6 bases short and J 2 bases short, with 14 bases between. This CDR3 contains 15 residues. Germline CDR1 reads MNHEY; CDR2 reads SVGAGI.

The J gene is TRBJ2-7, the V gene TRBV27; a possible D gene is TRBD1 (6 bases). There are 16 residues in the CDR3. V was cut by 3 bases and J by 0 bases, with 15 bases left in between. Germline V gene data show CDR1 as MNHEY and CDR2 as SMNVEV (reference sequence). The CDR3 loop is CASSLQQGPSSYEQYF. Written as DNA, the CDR3 is TGTGCCAGCAGTTTGCAGCAGGGGCCGAGCTCCTACGAGCAGTACTTC.

The chain couples TRBV5-6 to TRBJ1-2, with a weak D call TRBD1 (5 bases). This CDR3 has 15 residues. Trimming pared 0 bases from V and 4 bases from J, leaving 13 bases between. The germline gives CDR1 SGHDT, CDR2 YYEEEE. CDR3 loop: CASSLEGEPRYGYTF. The DNA of the CDR3 is TGTGCCAGCAGCTTGGAAGGGGAACCCCGCTATGGCTACACCTTC. Full variable domain (remainder filled in from reference TRBV5-6 and TRBJ1-2): DAGVTQSPTHLIKTRGQQVTLRCSPKSGHDTVSWYQQALGQGPQFIFQYYEEEERQRGNFPDRFSGHQFPNYSSELNVNALLLGDSALYLCASSLEGEPRYGYTFGSGTRLTVV.

As DNA, the CDR3 is TGCGCCAGCAGCCATCCGCAGGGGGGAATCTATGGCTACACCTTC. It yields the protein CASSHPQGGIYGYTF. The chain carries TRBV4-1 and TRBJ1-2; 7 bases match TRBD1. The trim removed 3 bases at V and 4 bases at J, leaving 8 bases unmatched. In germline, CDR1 is MGHRA, CDR2 YSYEKL. The CDR3 extends over 15 amino acids.

The chain has TRBV5-1 and TRBJ2-7; TRBD1 agrees at 9 bases. V lost 0 bases, J lost 0 bases, and 4 bases stayed unmatched. CDR1 and CDR2 (germline): SGHRS, YFSETQ. The CDR3 is made up of 16 amino acids. The CDR3 nucleotides are TGCGCCAGCAGCTTGGTCGGGGGACAGGGCTCCTACGAGCAGTACTTC. It is translated as CASSLVGGQGSYEQYF. Together with reference TRBV5-1 and TRBJ2-7, the CDR3 gives the full variable domain: KAGVTQTPRYLIKTRGQQVTLSCSPISGHRSVSWYQQTPGQGLQFLFEYFSETQRNKGNFPGRFSGRQFSNSRSEMNVSTLELGDSALYLCASSLVGGQGSYEQYFGPGTRLTVT.

This chain connects TRBV5-1 to TRBJ1-1; D call uncertain. The CDR3 runs 14 residues. Trimming cost V 0 bases and J 1 base, with 7 bases left between them. Looked up from germline, CDR1 is SGHRS and CDR2 is YFSETQ. CDR3 sequence: CASSLASGNTEAFF. The CDR3 DNA reads TGCGCCAGCAGCTTGGCCTCGGGGAACACTGAAGCTTTCTTT.

The chain recombines TRBV6-5 with TRBJ1-2; possible D gene TRBD1, 5 bases. Trimming stripped 6 bases from V and 3 bases from J, with 11 bases between. Germline lookup yields CDR1 MNHEY and CDR2 SVGAGI. The CDR3 consists of 13 residues. As DNA, the CDR3 is TGTGCCAGCAGGGACCCAGGGTACTATGGCTACACCTTC. It translates to CASRDPGYYGYTF.

The genes are TRBV7-8 and TRBJ2-5, with D possibly TRBD1 on 6 matching bases. The CDR3 contains 14 residues. Germline V CDR1 and CDR2: SGHVS, FQNEAQ. Trimming left V 5 bases short and J 0 bases short, with 10 bases between. CDR3: CASSPQGNQETQYF. For the CDR3, the DNA is TGTGCCAGCAGCCCACAGGGCAACCAAGAGACCCAGTACTTC.

This clone was seen a few times. Here the CDR3 reads CASRPGLTYNEQFF. DNA of the CDR3: TGTGCCAGCCGGCCGGGACTCACCTACAATGAGCAGTTCTTC. This rearrangement joins TRBV27 to TRBJ2-1; the D gene is possibly TRBD2 (6 bases). CDR3 length: 14 residues. The V gene's germline CDR1 is MNHEY and CDR2 SMNVEV (reference sequence). Trimming took 8 bases from V and 2 from J, leaving 13 bases between them.

The chain joins TRBV11-2 to TRBJ2-1, with 13 bases lining up with TRBD2. CDR3 size: 17 residues. The germline CDR1 and CDR2 sequences are SGHAT and FQNNGV. V dropped 5 bases and J dropped 5; count of bases not matched to a gene: 9. CDR3 loop: CASSPPTGTSGDNEQFF. The CDR3 coding sequence is TGTGCCAGCAGCCCCCCAACGGGGACTAGCGGGGACAATGAGCAGTTCTTC.

The chain uses TRBV5-1 and TRBJ2-1, with 8 bases that match TRBD1. Looked up from germline, CDR1 is SGHRS and CDR2 is YFSETQ. This CDR3 contains 17 residues. V lost 4 bases and J lost 3; bases outside the gene matches: 12. CDR3 sequence: CASSRGAGTGLYNEQFF. The CDR3 bases are TGCGCCAGCAGCCGAGGAGCCGGGACAGGCCTCTACAATGAGCAGTTCTTC.

Points on this clone: An end of the junction does not agree with germline; a read error may underlie this. J is TRBJ2-7 and V is TRBV7-9; 9 nucleotides match TRBD1. The length of the CDR3 is 15 residues. Germline CDR1 reads SEHNR; CDR2 reads FQNEAQ (reference sequence). The CDR3 loop is CSSSLVGTGNYEQYF. The DNA for the CDR3 is TGTTCCAGCAGCTTAGTTGGGACAGGGAACTACGAGCAGTACTTC.

Comments on this clone: The junction departs from the called germline gene at one end, perhaps through a read error. The chain joins TRBV6-1 to TRBJ1-6; tentative D call: TRBD1 (5 bases). CDR3 size: 12 residues. Germline CDR1 MNHNS, CDR2 SASEGT. CDR3 DNA: TGTGCCAGCAAAAGTTTCGGGACTACGACGATTTTT. Protein: CASKSFGTTTIF.

The rearrangement uses TRBV7-6 and TRBJ1-5; 9 bases are shared with TRBD1. This CDR3 region has 14 residues. Trimming took 5 bases from V and 3 from J; bases not matched to a gene: 2. Germline V lookup: CDR1 SGHVS, CDR2 FNYEAQ. The CDR3 DNA reads as TGTGCCAGCAGCGGGACAGGGACCAATCAGCCCCAGCATTTT. It translates to CASSGTGTNQPQHF.

The CDR3 protein is CASSLSLAGLNEQFF. DNA of the CDR3: TGTGCCAGCAGCTTATCACTAGCGGGGCTCAATGAGCAGTTCTTC. The chain links TRBV7-9 to TRBJ2-1, with 10 positions matching TRBD2. Germline assignment: CDR1 SEHNR and CDR2 FQNEAQ (reference sequence). The CDR3 is 15 residues long. Trimming took 2 bases from V and 6 from J; bases not matched to a gene: 4.

The CDR3 protein is CASRTGPGQPQHF. CDR3 coding DNA: TGTGCCAGTCGGACAGGGCCGGGACAGCCCCAGCATTTT. The chain combines TRBV6-5 with TRBJ1-5; 8 bases match TRBD1. Germline values: CDR1 MNHEY, CDR2 SVGAGI. CDR3 length equals 13 residues. V shed 9 bases and J 7 bases; nucleotides not matched to a gene: 8.

The gene calls are TRBV7-3 and TRBJ2-3; 9 bases map to TRBD2. CDR1 and CDR2 (germline): SGHTA, FQGTGA. The CDR3 runs to 14 residues. V lost 1 base, J lost 7 bases, and 3 bases stayed unmatched. The CDR3 sequence: CASSLSGGGYTQYF. Written as DNA, the CDR3 is TGTGCCAGCAGCTTAAGCGGGGGGGGCTATACGCAGTATTTT.

This chain connects TRBV20-1 to TRBJ1-5; D unresolved. V was trimmed by 4 bases and J by 7 bases, leaving 8 bases between them. Germline lookup yields CDR1 DFQATT and CDR2 SNEGSKA (reference sequence). CDR3 length equals 11 residues. For the CDR3, the DNA is TGCAGTGCTAAAAGAGGGCAGCCCCAGCATTTT. Its translation: CSAKRGQPQHF.

The V and J genes are TRBV7-9 and TRBJ1-2; 8 positions match TRBD1. Germline-derived CDR1 and CDR2 are SEHNR and FQNEAQ (reference sequence). CDR3 length equals 13 residues. The ends lost 4 bases at V and 8 bases at J; junction bases unmatched: 6. In nucleotides, the CDR3 is TGTGCCAGCAGCTCGACAGGGGTGGAAGGCTACACCTTC. Its protein product is CASSSTGVEGYTF.

A single count supports this clone. The chain combines TRBV19 with TRBJ2-7; perhaps TRBD1 as D (5 bases). Germline CDR1 and CDR2: LNHDA and SQIVND (reference sequence). This CDR3 region has 11 residues. Trimming left V 10 bases short and J 2 bases short, with 9 bases between. The DNA of the CDR3 is TGTGCCACCTCGGACACCTACGAGCAGTACTTC. The encoded protein is CATSDTYEQYF.

Regarding this clone: An end of the junction differs from the germline gene, which may be a read error. V is TRBV7-9 and J is TRBJ2-3; 10 bases map to TRBD2. The germline gives CDR1 SEHNR, CDR2 FQNEAQ (reference sequence). The CDR3 loop spans 16 amino acids. In nucleotides, the CDR3 is TGTTCCAGCAGCCCCAGGAGCGGGGGGGATAAACCTACGCAGTATTTT. Encoded protein: CSSSPRSGGDKPTQYF. The full variable domain, completed using reference TRBV7-9 and TRBJ2-3, is DTGVSQNPRHKITKRGQNVTFRCDPISEHNRLYWYRQTLGQGPEFLTYFQNEAQLEKSRLLSDRFSAERPKGSFSTLEIQRTEQGDSAMYLCSSSPRSGGDKPTQYFGPGTRLTVL.

The V call is TRBV30, the J call TRBJ2-1, with TRBD1 matching over 8 bases. Germline loops: CDR1 GTSNPN, CDR2 SVGIG (reference sequence). The ends lost 7 bases at V and 0 bases at J; junction bases unmatched: 2. The CDR3 is 13 residues long. CDR3 in amino acids: CASTGGSYNEQFF. CDR3 DNA: TGTGCCTCCACAGGGGGCTCCTACAATGAGCAGTTCTTC.

The rearrangement links TRBV29-1 to TRBJ1-1; 7 nucleotides agree with TRBD1. J was trimmed by 4 bases and V by 7 bases; bases with no gene match: 9. Germline V gene lookup returns CDR1 SQVTM and CDR2 ANQGSEA. The CDR3 totals 13 residues. The CDR3 sequence is CSGIATGVTEAFF. CDR3 bases: TGCAGCGGTATCGCAACAGGGGTCACTGAAGCTTTCTTT.